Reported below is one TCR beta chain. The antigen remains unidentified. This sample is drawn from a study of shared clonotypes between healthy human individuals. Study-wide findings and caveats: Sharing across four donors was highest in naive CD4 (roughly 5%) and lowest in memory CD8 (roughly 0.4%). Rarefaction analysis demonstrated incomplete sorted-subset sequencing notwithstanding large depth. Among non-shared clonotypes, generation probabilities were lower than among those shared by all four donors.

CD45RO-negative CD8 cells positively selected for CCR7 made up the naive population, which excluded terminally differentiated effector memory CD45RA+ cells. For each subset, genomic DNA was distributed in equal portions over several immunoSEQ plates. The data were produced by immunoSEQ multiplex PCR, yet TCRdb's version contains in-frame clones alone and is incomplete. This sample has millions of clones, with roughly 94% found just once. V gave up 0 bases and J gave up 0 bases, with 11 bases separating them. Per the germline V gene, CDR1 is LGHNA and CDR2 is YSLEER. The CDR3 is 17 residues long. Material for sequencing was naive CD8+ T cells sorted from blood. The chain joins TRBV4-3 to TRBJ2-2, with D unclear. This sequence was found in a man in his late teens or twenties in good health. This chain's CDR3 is CASSQDIPESNTGELFF. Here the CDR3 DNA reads TGCGCCAGCAGCCAAGATATCCCCGAATCGAACACCGGGGAGCTGTTTTTT.